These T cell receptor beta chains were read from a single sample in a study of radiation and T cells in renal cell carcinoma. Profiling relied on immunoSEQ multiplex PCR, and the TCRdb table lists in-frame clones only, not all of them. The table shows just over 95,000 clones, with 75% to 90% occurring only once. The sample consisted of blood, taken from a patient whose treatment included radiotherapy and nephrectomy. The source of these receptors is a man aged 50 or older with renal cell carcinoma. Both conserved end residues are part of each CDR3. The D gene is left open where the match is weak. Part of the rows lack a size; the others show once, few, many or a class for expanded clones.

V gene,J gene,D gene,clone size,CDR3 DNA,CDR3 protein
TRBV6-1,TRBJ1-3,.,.,TGTGCCAGCAGTGAATATAGATTCAGGAGGTCTGGAAACACCATATATTTT,CASSEYRFRRSGNTIYF
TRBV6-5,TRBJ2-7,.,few,TGTGCCAGCCGGGACTCCACCTACGAGCAGTACTTC,CASRDSTYEQYF
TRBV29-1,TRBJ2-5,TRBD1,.,TGCAGCGCGGACACAGGGGCGTACCAAGAGACCCAGTACTTC,CSADTGAYQETQYF
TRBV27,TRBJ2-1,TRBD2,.,TGTGCCACCATGATCCAGACTAGCGGAAATGAGCAGTTCTTC,CATMIQTSGNEQFF
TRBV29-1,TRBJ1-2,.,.,TGCAGCGGTGACAGCTACTCTGGCTACACCTTC,CSGDSYSGYTF
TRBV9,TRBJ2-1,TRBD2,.,TGTGCCAGCAGCGTAGCGGGGGGGCCAGGGAATGAGCAGTTCTTC,CASSVAGGPGNEQFF
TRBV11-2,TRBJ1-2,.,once,TGTGCCAGCAGCTCCTTCGGGACACCCTATGGCTACACCTTC,CASSSFGTPYGYTF
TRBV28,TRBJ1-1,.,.,TGTGCCAGCAGTATGGGAACTTTGAACACTGAAGCTTTCTTT,CASSMGTLNTEAFF
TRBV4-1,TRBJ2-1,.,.,TGCGCCAGCAGCCCCCGGCCCGGATACAATGAGCAGTTCTTC,CASSPRPGYNEQFF
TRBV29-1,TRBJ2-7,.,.,TGCAGCGCCCGGGGCACGTTAACCTACGAGCAGTACTTC,CSARGTLTYEQYF
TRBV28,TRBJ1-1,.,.,TGTGCCAGCAGTTTCTCAGGAGTAAAAGCTAACACTGAAGCTTTCTTT,CASSFSGVKANTEAFF
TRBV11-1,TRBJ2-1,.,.,TGTGCCAGCAGCGTGGGACTTTACAATGAGCAGTTCTTC,CASSVGLYNEQFF
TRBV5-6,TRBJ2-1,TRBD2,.,TGTGCCAGCAGCTTCGGACTAGCGCCAAACAATGAGCAGTTCTTC,CASSFGLAPNNEQFF
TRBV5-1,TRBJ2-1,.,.,TGCGCCAGCAGCTTGGCAGTAGCGGAGAAGGGTGAGCAGTTCTTC,CASSLAVAEKGEQFF
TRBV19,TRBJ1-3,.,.,TGTGCCAGTACCCCGAGGGCGGGGAGCTCTGGAAACACCATATATTTT,CASTPRAGSSGNTIYF
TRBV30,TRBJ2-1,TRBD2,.,TGTGCCCGACTAGCGGAGGACTACAATGAGCAGTTCTTC,CARLAEDYNEQFF
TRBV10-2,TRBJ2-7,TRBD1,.,TGCGCCAGCAGGTCCGGGACAGGAACCTACGAGCAGTACTTC,CASRSGTGTYEQYF
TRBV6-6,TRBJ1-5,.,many,TGTGCCAGCAGTTTATCCGGGGGCGGCGGTCAGCCCCAGCATTTT,CASSLSGGGGQPQHF
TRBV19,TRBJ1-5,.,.,TGTGCGAGTACGGGGGGACATTTTAGCAATCAGCCCCAGCATTTT,CASTGGHFSNQPQHF
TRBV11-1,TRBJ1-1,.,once,TGTGCCAGCAGCTTAGATAGGTTGGGGGGGACTGAAGCTTTCTTT,CASSLDRLGGTEAFF
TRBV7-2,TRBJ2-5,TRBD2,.,TGTGCCAGCAGCCGGGGACTAGCGGGATTGTACCAAGAGACCCAGTACTTC,CASSRGLAGLYQETQYF
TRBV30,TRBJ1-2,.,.,TGTGCCTGGAGCTCTTCTAGGGCAGGGATTAGCGGTGGCTACACCTTC,CAWSSSRAGISGGYTF
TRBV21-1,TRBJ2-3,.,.,TGTGCCAGCAGCAAACCCCAAGCGGGACTAGCGGGAGGGCCAGGAGATACGCAGTATTTT,CASSKPQAGLAGGPGDTQYF
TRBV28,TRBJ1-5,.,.,TGTGCCAGCAGTTCAGGGGAGGTGGGTCAGCCCCAGCATTTT,CASSSGEVGQPQHF
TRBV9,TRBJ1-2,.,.,TGTGCCAGCAGCGTAGATCAATCCTATGGCTACACCTTC,CASSVDQSYGYTF
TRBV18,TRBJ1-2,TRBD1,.,TGTGCCAGCTCACCGATTTCCTCCGGGACAGGGCGCCAAAACTATGGCTACACCTTC,CASSPISSGTGRQNYGYTF
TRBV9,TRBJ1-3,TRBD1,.,TGTGCCAGCAGCTTAACAGGGGCCCTCGACACCATATATTTT,CASSLTGALDTIYF
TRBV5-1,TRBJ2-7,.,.,TGCGCCAGCAGCGATGCCGGGACAAAGTACGAGCAGTACTTC,CASSDAGTKYEQYF
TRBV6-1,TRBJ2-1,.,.,TGTGCCAGCAGTGGCCTGGGGGGGCGCGTCAATGAGCAGTTCTTC,CASSGLGGRVNEQFF
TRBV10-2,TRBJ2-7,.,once,TGCGCCAGCAGCGGGCCGATCTACGAGCAGTACTTC,CASSGPIYEQYF
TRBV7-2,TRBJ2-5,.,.,TGTGCCAGCACCGACCTCCGTGAGACCCAGTACTTC,CASTDLRETQYF
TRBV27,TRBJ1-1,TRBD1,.,TGTGCCAGCAGGGGTGGGACAGGGGCGCGGAACACTGAAGCTTTCTTT,CASRGGTGARNTEAFF
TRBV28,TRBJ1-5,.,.,TGTGCCAGCAGCGGGGGGGGTAGCAATCAGCCCCAGCATTTT,CASSGGGSNQPQHF
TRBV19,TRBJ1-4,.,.,TGTGCCAGTAGTATCGGTCAGGATGGGAGTGAAAAACTGTTTTTT,CASSIGQDGSEKLFF
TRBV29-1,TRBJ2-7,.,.,TGCAGCGTTGAAAAGACAGGTCGCCCCTACGAGCAGTACTTC,CSVEKTGRPYEQYF
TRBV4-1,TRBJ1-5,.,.,TGCGCCAGCAGCCAATCACAGGGAATCAATCAGCCCCAGCATTTT,CASSQSQGINQPQHF
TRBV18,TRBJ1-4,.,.,TGTGCCAGCTCACCAAACGAGCTCGGCGAGCGCGAAAAACTGTTTTTT,CASSPNELGEREKLFF
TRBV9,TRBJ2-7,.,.,TGTGCCAGCAGCCTAAGGTCCGACTCCTACGAGCAGTACTTC,CASSLRSDSYEQYF
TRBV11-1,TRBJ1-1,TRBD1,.,TGTGCCAGCAGCTTACTAGCCCGGGACAGGGGGAAGGGCACTGAAGCTTTCTTT,CASSLLARDRGKGTEAFF
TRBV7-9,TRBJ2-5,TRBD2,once,TGTGCCAGCAGCTGGGGGGGACTAGCGGGAGCGAAGACCCAGTACTTC,CASSWGGLAGAKTQYF
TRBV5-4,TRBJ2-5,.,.,TGTGCCAGCAGCTTGGCCGGGGGGCAGGAGACCCAGTACTTC,CASSLAGGQETQYF
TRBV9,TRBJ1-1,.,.,TGTGCCAGCAGCGTAGTTCGGGGGACTGAAGCTTTCTTT,CASSVVRGTEAFF
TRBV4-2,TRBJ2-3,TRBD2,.,TGTGCCAGCAGCCGACGACTAGCTCCGAATCCAGATACGCAGTATTTT,CASSRRLAPNPDTQYF
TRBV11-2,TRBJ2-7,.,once,TGTGCCAGCAGCCCGGACCAACTAGACTACGAGCAGTACTTC,CASSPDQLDYEQYF
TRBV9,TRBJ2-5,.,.,TGTGCCAGCAGCCCGGGAGTGGACCAAGAGACCCAGTACTTC,CASSPGVDQETQYF
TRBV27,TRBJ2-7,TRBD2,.,TGTGCCAGCAGCCGAGTAGCGGGAGGAACGGGGACGACTTCCTACGAGCAGTACTTC,CASSRVAGGTGTTSYEQYF
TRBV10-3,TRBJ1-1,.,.,TGTGCCATCAGTGTGGAGAACACTGAAGCTTTCTTT,CAISVENTEAFF
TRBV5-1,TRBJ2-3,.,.,TGCGCCAGCAGCTTGGCTTCCAGCACAGATACGCAGTATTTT,CASSLASSTDTQYF
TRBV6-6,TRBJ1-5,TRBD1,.,TGTGCCAGCAGTTACTCGGACAGGGAAATGGGTCAGCCCCAGCATTTT,CASSYSDREMGQPQHF
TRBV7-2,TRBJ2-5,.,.,TGTGCCAGCAGCTTCCAAGGAGCCCGGAAAGAGACCCAGTACTTC,CASSFQGARKETQYF
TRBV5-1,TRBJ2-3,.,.,TGCGCCAGCAGCTTTCGGGAGGATACGCAGTATTTT,CASSFREDTQYF
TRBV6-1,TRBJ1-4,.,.,TGTGCCAGCAGCCTTCTGGTCAAGGACACCGAAAAACTGTTTTTT,CASSLLVKDTEKLFF
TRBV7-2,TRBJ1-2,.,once,TGTGCCAGCAGCCCCCCCGGCGGTGGGAACTATGGCTACACCTTC,CASSPPGGGNYGYTF
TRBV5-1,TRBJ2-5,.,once,TGCGCCAGCAGCCAAGGTTGGGGGGCCGGGGAGACCCAGTACTTC,CASSQGWGAGETQYF
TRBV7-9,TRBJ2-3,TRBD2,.,TGTGCCAGCAGCCCCCGCGGGACTAGCGATATAGATACGCAGTATTTT,CASSPRGTSDIDTQYF